This is a list of T cell receptor beta chains from one sample in a study of cytomegalovirus exposure and HLA in healthy donors. Using immunoSEQ multiplex PCR, the repertoire was profiled, and TCRdb retains in-frame clones only, with some absent. This repertoire shows about 93,000 clones, 55% to 70% found once; its top ten account for 5.9%. The sample taken for sequencing was PBMCs. The receptors derive from a boy between 10 and 17 years old in good health and CMV-seropositive. Both conserved end residues are part of each CDR3. The order of the fields is V gene, D gene, clone size, J gene, CDR3 DNA, CDR3 protein. D genes are given only for firm matches. Size is stated for part of the rows, as once, few or many counts, or as a class when the clone is expanded.

TRBV6-6	TRBD2	NA	TRBJ2-3	TGTGCCAGCCGGACTAGCGGGGGAACCAGCGATACGCAGTATTTT	CASRTSGGTSDTQYF
TRBV19	NA	NA	TRBJ1-4	TGTGCCAGTAGCCACCGTGGGGGCTCGGCTAATGAAAAACTGTTTTTT	CASSHRGGSANEKLFF
TRBV11-2	NA	NA	TRBJ2-3	TGTGCCAGCAGCTATACGGCAGATACGCAGTATTTT	CASSYTADTQYF
TRBV19	TRBD1	NA	TRBJ2-1	TGTGCCAGTAGTGGCGGGACAGGGGGATTCAATGAGCAGTTCTTC	CASSGGTGGFNEQFF
TRBV19	TRBD1	NA	TRBJ2-6	TGTGCCAGCGGGACAGGGGGTCTAGGGGCCAACGTCCTGACTTTC	CASGTGGLGANVLTF
TRBV7-3	TRBD2	NA	TRBJ2-5	TGTGCCAGCAGCCCAACAGGGCCCGGGACTAGCGGTCAAGAGACCCAGTACTTC	CASSPTGPGTSGQETQYF
TRBV15	TRBD1	few	TRBJ2-6	TGTGCCACCAGCAGAGATGGAGGACAGGGCCTCTCTGGGGCCAACGTCCTGACTTTC	CATSRDGGQGLSGANVLTF
TRBV12-5	TRBD1	NA	TRBJ2-1	TGTGCTAGTGGTTCAATCATCGGGACAGGCGACTACAATGAGCAGTTCTTC	CASGSIIGTGDYNEQFF
TRBV14	TRBD1	NA	TRBJ2-1	TGTGCCAGCAGCCAGAAGCACCGGGACAGGGGTTACAATGAGCAGTTCTTC	CASSQKHRDRGYNEQFF
TRBV5-4	TRBD2	NA	TRBJ2-1	TGTGCCAGCAGCGGGAGACTAGCGGAAAACAATGAGCAGTTCTTC	CASSGRLAENNEQFF
TRBV4-1	NA	NA	TRBJ1-5	TGCGCCAGCAGCCAAGATTTGCGATTCCAACGACAGCCCCAGAATTTT	CASSQDLRFQRQPQNF
TRBV19	NA	NA	TRBJ2-7	TGTGCCAGTAGTATATCGGGAATTAGCTCCTACGAGCAGTACTTC	CASSISGISSYEQYF
TRBV27	NA	NA	TRBJ2-7	TGTGCCAGCAGTTCAAGACAGCGCTCCTACGAGCAGTACTTC	CASSSRQRSYEQYF
TRBV6-1	NA	NA	TRBJ1-1	TGTGCCAGCAGTGAGTGGGGGGGAACTGAAGCTTTCTTT	CASSEWGGTEAFF
TRBV4-1	TRBD1	NA	TRBJ1-3	TGCGCCAGCAGCCAAGATCCAGGGGGCTCTGGAAACACCATATATTTT	CASSQDPGGSGNTIYF
TRBV13	TRBD2	NA	TRBJ2-7	TGTGCCAGCAGCACGGGACTAGCGGACTACGAGCAGTACTTC	CASSTGLADYEQYF
TRBV6-5	NA	NA	TRBJ1-6	TGTGCCAGCCGCCTGGGCCGTAATTCACCCCTCCACTTT	CASRLGRNSPLHF
TRBV14	NA	NA	TRBJ1-1	TGTGCCAGCAGCCAACAGGAGGGGACTGAAGCTTTCTTT	CASSQQEGTEAFF
TRBV30	NA	NA	TRBJ2-3	TGTGCCTGGAACGGGGGTGGCACAGATACGCAGTATTTT	CAWNGGGTDTQYF
TRBV6-5	TRBD2	few	TRBJ2-7	TGTGCCAGCACCCAAAGTAGGCGGGAGGGTTACGAGCAGTACTTC	CASTQSRREGYEQYF